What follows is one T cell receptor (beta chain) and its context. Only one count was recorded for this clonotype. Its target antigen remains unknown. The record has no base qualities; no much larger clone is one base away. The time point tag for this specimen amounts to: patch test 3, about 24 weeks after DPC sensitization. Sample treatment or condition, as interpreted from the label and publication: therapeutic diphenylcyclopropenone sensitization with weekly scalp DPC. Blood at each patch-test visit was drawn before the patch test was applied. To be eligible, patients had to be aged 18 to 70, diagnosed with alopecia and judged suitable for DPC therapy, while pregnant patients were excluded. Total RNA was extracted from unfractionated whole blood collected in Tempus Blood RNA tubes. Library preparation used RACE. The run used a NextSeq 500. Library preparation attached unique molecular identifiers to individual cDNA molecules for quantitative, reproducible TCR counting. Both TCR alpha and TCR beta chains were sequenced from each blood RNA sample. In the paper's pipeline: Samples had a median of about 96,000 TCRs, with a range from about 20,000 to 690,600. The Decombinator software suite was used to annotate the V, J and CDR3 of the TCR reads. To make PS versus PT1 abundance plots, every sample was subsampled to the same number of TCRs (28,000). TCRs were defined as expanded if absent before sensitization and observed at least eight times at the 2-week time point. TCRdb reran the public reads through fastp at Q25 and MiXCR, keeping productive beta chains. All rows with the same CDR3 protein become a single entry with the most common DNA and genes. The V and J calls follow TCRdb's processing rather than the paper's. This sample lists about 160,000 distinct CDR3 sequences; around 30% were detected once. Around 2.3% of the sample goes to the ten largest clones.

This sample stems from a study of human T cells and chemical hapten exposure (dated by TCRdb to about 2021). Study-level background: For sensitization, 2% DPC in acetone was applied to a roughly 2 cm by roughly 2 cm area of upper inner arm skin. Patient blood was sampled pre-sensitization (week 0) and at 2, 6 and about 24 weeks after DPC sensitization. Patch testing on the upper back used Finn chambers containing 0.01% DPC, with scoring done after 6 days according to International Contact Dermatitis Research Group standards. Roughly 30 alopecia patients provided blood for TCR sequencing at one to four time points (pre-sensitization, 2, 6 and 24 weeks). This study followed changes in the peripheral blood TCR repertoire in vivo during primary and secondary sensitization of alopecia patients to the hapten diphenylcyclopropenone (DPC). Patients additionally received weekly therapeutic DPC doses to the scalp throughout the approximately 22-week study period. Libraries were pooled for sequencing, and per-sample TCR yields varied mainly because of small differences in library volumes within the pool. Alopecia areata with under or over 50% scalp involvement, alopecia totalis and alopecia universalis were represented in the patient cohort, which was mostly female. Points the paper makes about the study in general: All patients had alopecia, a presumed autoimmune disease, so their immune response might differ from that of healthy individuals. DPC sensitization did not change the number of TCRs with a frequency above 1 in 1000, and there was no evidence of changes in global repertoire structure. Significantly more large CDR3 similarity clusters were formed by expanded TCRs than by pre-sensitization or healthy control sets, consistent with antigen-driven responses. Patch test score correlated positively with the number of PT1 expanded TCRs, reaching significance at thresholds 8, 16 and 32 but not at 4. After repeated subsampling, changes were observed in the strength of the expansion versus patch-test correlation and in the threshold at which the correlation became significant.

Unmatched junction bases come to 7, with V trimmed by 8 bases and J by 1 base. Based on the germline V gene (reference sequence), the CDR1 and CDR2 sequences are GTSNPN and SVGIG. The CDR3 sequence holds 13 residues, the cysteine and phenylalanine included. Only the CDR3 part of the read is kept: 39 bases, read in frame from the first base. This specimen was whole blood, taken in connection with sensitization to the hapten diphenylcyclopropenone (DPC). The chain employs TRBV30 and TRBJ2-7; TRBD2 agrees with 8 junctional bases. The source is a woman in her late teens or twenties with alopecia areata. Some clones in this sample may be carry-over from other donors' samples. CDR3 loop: CAALAGRSYEQYF. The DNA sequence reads TGTGCCGCTTTAGCGGGGCGGTCCTACGAGCAGTACTTC.